This is a list of T cell receptor beta chains from one sample in a study of vaccination effects on CD4 cells after COVID-19. These receptors have no identified antigens. Method: immunoSEQ multiplex PCR; TCRdb's copy keeps in-frame clones and lacks some. The sample lists under 70,000 clones; 70% to 85% were seen once. Sequencing was performed on CD4+ T cells from PBMCs cultured without peptide, taken after COVID-19 vaccination. The receptors here all came from a human donor who received a COVID-19 vaccine. Each CDR3 is given with its conserved first and last residue. A D gene is named only where the DNA matches it firmly. A clone size is listed for some rows: how often the clone was seen (once, few, many), or a class if it is expanded.

size,V,D,J,CDR3,DNA
NA,TRBV5-1,TRBD1,TRBJ2-3,CASSLDSGQGAKDTQYF,TGCGCCAGCAGCTTGGACAGCGGACAGGGGGCGAAAGATACGCAGTATTTT
few,TRBV5-1,NA,TRBJ1-1,CASSLVGRHTEAFF,TGCGCCAGCAGCTTGGTCGGGCGGCACACTGAAGCTTTCTTT
NA,TRBV5-8,NA,TRBJ2-3,CASSLRGTNTQYF,TGTGCCAGCAGCTTGCGGGGCACAAATACGCAGTATTTT
NA,TRBV7-2,TRBD1,TRBJ2-1,CASSLTTGSYNEQFF,TGTGCCAGCAGCTTGACGACAGGGTCCTACAATGAGCAGTTCTTC
few,TRBV7-6,TRBD1,TRBJ2-2,CASSLGTGTGGGTGELFF,TGTGCCAGCAGCTTAGGAACCGGGACAGGGGGAGGCACCGGGGAGCTGTTTTTT
NA,TRBV6-6,NA,TRBJ1-2,CASSYRGSGYGYTF,TGTGCCAGCAGTTACAGGGGGTCGGGCTATGGCTACACCTTC
NA,TRBV3-1/TRBV3-2,NA,TRBJ2-2,CASSQDQGGIGAGELFF,TGTGCCAGCAGCCAAGATCAGGGAGGTATCGGAGCCGGGGAGCTGTTTTTT
NA,TRBV5-1,TRBD1,TRBJ2-5,CASSLVGTGGETQYF,TGCGCCAGCAGCTTGGTGGGAACAGGGGGTGAGACCCAGTACTTC
NA,TRBV10-1,TRBD1,TRBJ2-2,CASSWTGGETGELFF,TGCGCCAGCAGTTGGACAGGGGGCGAGACCGGGGAGCTGTTTTTT
NA,TRBV9,NA,TRBJ2-1,CASSATVSSYNEQFF,TGTGCCAGCAGCGCGACAGTTAGCTCCTACAATGAGCAGTTCTTC
once,TRBV5-1,NA,TRBJ1-1,CASSLSGQDTEAFF,TGCGCCAGCAGCTTATCCGGGCAGGACACTGAAGCTTTCTTT
few,TRBV2,NA,TRBJ1-5,CASTGLYSNQPQHF,TGTGCCAGCACAGGGTTGTATAGCAATCAGCCCCAGCATTTT
NA,TRBV5-6,NA,TRBJ2-3,CASSRVGVAGPIRGTQYF,TGTGCCAGCAGCCGGGTGGGGGTCGCAGGTCCTATCCGGGGTACGCAGTATTTT
NA,TRBV4-3,NA,TRBJ2-1,CASSRLSHNYNEQFF,TGCGCCAGCAGCCGGCTGTCCCACAACTACAATGAGCAGTTCTTC
NA,TRBV7-3,NA,TRBJ1-1,CASSLTGDTEAFF,TGTGCCAGCAGCTTAACGGGGGACACTGAAGCTTTCTTT
NA,TRBV19,TRBD1,TRBJ2-5,CASSPQTGAEVSQYF,TGTGCCAGTAGTCCTCAGACAGGGGCCGAAGTTTCCCAGTACTTC
NA,TRBV30,NA,TRBJ2-1,CAGGLEYNEQFF,TGTGCCGGGGGGCTGGAGTACAATGAGCAGTTCTTC
NA,TRBV28,TRBD1,TRBJ2-2,CASSDGTGARTGELFF,TGTGCCAGCAGCGACGGGACAGGGGCGCGGACCGGGGAGCTGTTTTTT
few,TRBV6-4,NA,TRBJ2-1,CASSGSAFTSSYNEQFF,TGTGCCAGCAGTGGTTCCGCGTTTACTAGCTCCTACAATGAGCAGTTCTTC
NA,TRBV27,NA,TRBJ1-4,CATMVGPGATNEKLFF,TGTGCCACCATGGTGGGCCCCGGAGCAACTAATGAAAAACTGTTTTTT
NA,TRBV7-9,NA,TRBJ2-5,CASSFGGARETQYF,TGTGCCAGCAGTTTTGGGGGGGCCAGAGAGACCCAGTACTTC
NA,TRBV21-1,NA,TRBJ1-5,CASHWDRYKQPQHF,TGTGCCAGCCACTGGGACCGCTATAAACAGCCCCAGCATTTT
NA,TRBV24-1,TRBD1,TRBJ2-5,CATSDQRDRQETQYF,TGTGCCACCAGTGACCAGAGGGACAGGCAAGAGACCCAGTACTTC
NA,TRBV14,NA,TRBJ1-4,CASSRDLAGEKLFF,TGTGCCAGCAGCCGGGACCTCGCCGGGGAAAAACTGTTTTTT
few,TRBV14,NA,TRBJ1-6,CASSQDYGENNSPLHF,TGTGCCAGCAGCCAAGACTATGGAGAGAATAATTCACCCCTCCACTTT
NA,TRBV27,NA,TRBJ2-3,CASSPIFTDTQYF,TGTGCCAGCAGCCCCATTTTCACAGATACGCAGTATTTT
NA,TRBV10-3,TRBD1,TRBJ1-2,CAISVQGYSGYTF,TGTGCCATCAGTGTACAGGGGTACTCTGGCTACACCTTC
NA,TRBV6-5,NA,TRBJ1-1,CASNLGGSNRAEAFF,TGTGCCAGCAACTTGGGCGGGTCCAATAGGGCTGAAGCTTTCTTT
NA,TRBV19,TRBD2,TRBJ2-5,CASSPTLISGGGETQYF,TGTGCCAGTAGTCCGACCCTGATAAGCGGCGGGGGGGAGACCCAGTACTTC
NA,TRBV7-9,TRBD1,TRBJ2-1,CASSTPGQGRNEQFF,TGTGCCAGCAGCACCCCCGGACAGGGGAGGAATGAGCAGTTCTTC
NA,TRBV24-1,TRBD1,TRBJ2-3,CATTRTGVTDTQYF,TGTGCCACCACCCGGACAGGCGTAACAGATACGCAGTATTTT
few,TRBV7-2,NA,TRBJ1-1,CASGVEAFF,TGTGCCAGCGGCGTGGAGGCTTTCTTT
medium-sized,TRBV27,TRBD2,TRBJ2-2,CASLLSTSGGASTGELFF,TGTGCCAGCCTTTTATCGACTAGCGGGGGGGCTAGCACCGGGGAGCTGTTTTTT
few,TRBV2,NA,TRBJ1-1,CASTGPNEAFF,TGTGCCAGCACCGGGCCCAATGAAGCTTTCTTT
NA,TRBV20-1,NA,TRBJ1-2,CSAVDRRTYTF,TGCAGTGCTGTTGACAGACGGACCTACACCTTC
NA,TRBV24-1,NA,TRBJ2-3,CATSDPAPATDTQYF,TGTGCCACCAGTGACCCCGCCCCCGCCACAGATACGCAGTATTTT
NA,TRBV5-1,NA,TRBJ2-6,CASSLAQGFATGANVLTF,TGCGCCAGCAGCTTAGCGCAGGGTTTCGCGACTGGGGCCAACGTCCTGACTTTC
NA,TRBV5-1,NA,TRBJ1-1,CASKNPDTEAFF,TGCGCCAGCAAAAATCCGGACACTGAAGCTTTCTTT
NA,TRBV6-5,NA,TRBJ1-1,CASSQKGLWNSEAFF,TGTGCCAGCAGCCAAAAAGGGCTTTGGAATAGTGAAGCTTTCTTT
NA,TRBV21-1,NA,TRBJ1-2,CASSKEVRTAYGYTF,TGTGCCAGCAGCAAAGAGGTTAGGACGGCCTATGGCTACACCTTC
few,TRBV27,NA,TRBJ1-5,CASTVGGGNQPQHF,TGTGCCAGCACGGTGGGGGGGGGCAATCAGCCCCAGCATTTT
NA,TRBV3-1/TRBV3-2,TRBD2,TRBJ2-3,CASSLGLATDTQYF,TGTGCCAGCAGCCTGGGACTAGCCACAGATACGCAGTATTTT
NA,TRBV3-1/TRBV3-2,NA,TRBJ1-2,CASSRCGGLLVGYTF,TGTGCCAGCAGCCGTTGTGGGGGCCTGCTTGTCGGCTACACCTTC
few,TRBV2,NA,TRBJ1-5,CASRRGDQPQHF,TGTGCCAGCAGGAGGGGAGATCAGCCCCAGCATTTT
NA,TRBV10-3,NA,TRBJ1-5,CAISESGGGQPQHF,TGTGCCATCAGTGAGTCCGGGGGCGGTCAGCCCCAGCATTTT
NA,TRBV30,NA,TRBJ1-1,CAWSRGFNTEAFF,TGTGCCTGGAGTCGAGGATTTAACACTGAAGCTTTCTTT
NA,TRBV5-6,TRBD2,TRBJ2-3,CASSWGTSITDTQYF,TGTGCCAGCAGCTGGGGGACTAGCATCACAGATACGCAGTATTTT
NA,TRBV7-3,NA,TRBJ2-3,CASSPQGLPSTDTQYF,TGTGCCAGCAGCCCCCAAGGACTGCCTAGCACAGATACGCAGTATTTT
NA,TRBV15,NA,TRBJ1-5,CATSRDAASNQPQHF,TGTGCCACCAGCAGAGACGCTGCGAGCAATCAGCCCCAGCATTTT
NA,TRBV5-4,NA,TRBJ2-3,CASSLLAAQGTQYF,TGTGCCAGCAGCTTGTTAGCGGCCCAGGGTACGCAGTATTTT
NA,TRBV6-5,NA,TRBJ1-1,CASRQSGTAPGAFF,TGTGCCAGCAGACAGAGCGGGACGGCCCCCGGGGCTTTCTTT
NA,TRBV9,NA,TRBJ2-3,CASSVGGYADTQYF,TGTGCCAGCAGCGTAGGTGGGTACGCAGATACGCAGTATTTT
once,TRBV5-4,NA,TRBJ1-1,CASSTNVGTEAFF,TGTGCCAGCAGTACTAACGTGGGCACTGAAGCTTTCTTT
NA,TRBV3-1/TRBV3-2,NA,TRBJ1-5,CASSQVAGNQPQHF,TGTGCCAGCAGCCAAGTCGCAGGCAATCAGCCCCAGCATTTT
NA,TRBV4-2,NA,TRBJ2-5,CASSIRGSGETQYF,TGTGCCAGCAGCATACGGGGGTCCGGGGAGACCCAGTACTTC
NA,TRBV5-1,NA,TRBJ2-2,CASSFREPNTGELFF,TGCGCCAGCAGCTTCAGGGAGCCGAACACCGGGGAGCTGTTTTTT
NA,TRBV6-1,TRBD1,TRBJ1-2,CASSERQGTSYGYTF,TGTGCCAGCAGTGAGAGACAGGGGACAAGCTATGGCTACACCTTC
few,TRBV10-3,TRBD1,TRBJ1-5,CAISGQGGQPQHF,TGTGCCATCAGTGGACAGGGAGGCCAGCCCCAGCATTTT
NA,TRBV19,NA,TRBJ2-3,CASSTPGEVTDTQYF,TGTGCCAGTAGTACTCCGGGGGAAGTCACAGATACGCAGTATTTT
NA,TRBV6-6,TRBD1,TRBJ1-4,CASSFGQGGEKLFF,TGTGCCAGCAGTTTTGGACAGGGCGGCGAAAAACTGTTTTTT